These 18 T cell receptor beta chains came from one sample sequenced in a study of T-cell reconstitution after alpha-beta-depleted transplantation in children (dated by TCRdb to the mid-2010s). The method behind the library was PCR. TCRdb shows the sequencer as Illumina HiSeq 2500. TCR libraries were prepared with molecular barcoding, using unique molecular identifiers to normalize TCRbeta repertoire quantification. The public reads were reprocessed in TCRdb via fastp at Q25 and MiXCR, keeping in-frame beta chains. One record per CDR3 amino acid sequence lists the most common genes and DNA. Across this sample there are approximately 340,000 distinct CDR3 sequences, with 10% seen only once. 2% to 3% of the sample belongs to the ten largest clones. This specimen was PBMCs from the stem cell graft donor, taken from the stem cell graft. Source of these receptors: a human donor who donated a stem cell graft to a child with acute lymphoblastic leukemia.

This clonotype turned up a few times. The chain employs TRBV5-1 and TRBJ2-5, with 11 nucleotides matching TRBD2. CDR3 length: 16 amino acids. The V gene's germline CDR1 is SGHRS and CDR2 YFSETQ. V trimming: 4 bases; J trimming: 2 bases; junction bases outside the gene matches: 7. This CDR3 is CASSLGGTSGQETQYF. DNA for the CDR3: TGCGCCAGCAGCCTGGGGGGGACTAGCGGACAAGAGACCCAGTACTTC.

This clonotype was counted ten times or more. This chain connects TRBV5-1 to TRBJ2-7; 8 nucleotides agree with TRBD1. V shed 5 bases, J shed 2 bases, and the junction held 6 bases outside the gene matches. The CDR3 sequence is 14 residues long. The germline V gene has CDR1 SGHRS and CDR2 YFSETQ. Here the CDR3 DNA reads TGCGCCAGCAGGACCGGGACAGGCGCCTACGAGCAGTACTTC. Translating gives CASRTGTGAYEQYF.

J is TRBJ2-1 and V is TRBV20-1, with 12 positions matching TRBD2. CDR1 and CDR2 from the germline V gene are DFQATT and SNEGSKA (reference sequence). The CDR3 is 16 amino acids. V trimming: 6 bases; J trimming: 0 bases; junction bases outside the gene matches: 6. CDR3 coding DNA: TGCAGTGCCGATAAGACTAGCGGGGGCTCCTACAATGAGCAGTTCTTC. It is translated as CSADKTSGGSYNEQFF.

This clonotype was seen many times. The chain uses TRBV12-3 or TRBV12-4 and TRBJ2-7, with 7 bases fitting TRBD1. The V and J ends lost 5 bases and 4 bases, in that order; junction bases with no gene match: 5. The CDR3 covers 13 residues. The chain's CDR3 is CASSPRDRYEQYF. CDR3 nucleotide sequence: TGTGCCAGCAGTCCCCGGGACAGATACGAGCAGTACTTC.

This clonotype was counted only a few times. This sequence joins TRBV9 and TRBJ2-7; no clear D. Per the germline V gene, CDR1 is SGDLS and CDR2 is YYNGEE. The CDR3 is 12 residues long. V was pared by 1 base and J by 2 bases, with 4 bases between. CDR3 protein: CASSVCTYEQYF. The CDR3 region has the DNA TGTGCCAGCAGCGTATGCACCTACGAGCAGTACTTC.

The V and J genes are TRBV7-9 and TRBJ2-1; tentative D call: TRBD1 (5 bases). V was clipped by 4 bases and J by 3 bases, with 16 bases between them. The CDR3 has 16 residues. The germline CDR1 and CDR2 sequences are SEHNR and FQNEAQ (reference sequence). CDR3 in DNA: TGTGCCAGCAGCTCTCCTCGGACATCGGACTACAATGAGCAGTTCTTC. Its translation is CASSSPRTSDYNEQFF.

The CDR3 here is CASSQDGLAGVEQYF. DNA for the CDR3: TGCGCCAGCAGCCAAGACGGTCTAGCGGGAGTCGAGCAGTACTTC. The rearrangement joins TRBV4-1 to TRBJ2-7; 10 nucleotides match TRBD2. CDR3 length equals 15 residues. The germline V gene encodes CDR1 MGHRA and CDR2 YSYEKL. With V trimmed by 0 bases and J by 6 bases, 5 bases remained unmatched.

This clonotype was seen more than once but under ten times. This chain connects TRBV12-3 or TRBV12-4 to TRBJ2-5, with 7 bases identical to TRBD2. The CDR3 is 15 amino acids. Trimming removed 4 bases from V and 5 bases from J; junction bases left unmatched: 10. This CDR3 reads CASSSPAGYGETQYF. Written as DNA, the CDR3 is TGTGCCAGCAGTTCACCAGCGGGATATGGCGAGACCCAGTACTTC.

This clonotype came up a few times. This chain links TRBV29-1 with TRBJ2-7; D is perhaps TRBD2 (5 bases). The V end was cut by 5 bases, the J end by 6 bases, with 26 bases between. The CDR3 is 16 amino acids. Germline assignment: CDR1 SQVTM and CDR2 ANQGSEA. Here the CDR3 DNA reads TGCAGCGTTTCCGATCCGGGTTCCGGGAAGGGCGGCGAGCAGTACTTC. As protein: CSVSDPGSGKGGEQYF.

The chain couples TRBV7-9 to TRBJ2-2; a weak D match, TRBD2 (5 bases). Trimming took off 0 bases at V and 1 base at J, with 9 bases between the two ends. The CDR3 sequence is 16 residues long. Germline CDR1 reads SEHNR; CDR2 reads FQNEAQ (reference sequence). The CDR3 sequence: CASSLAGDLNTGELFF. In DNA, the CDR3 is TGTGCCAGCAGCTTAGCGGGAGACTTGAACACCGGGGAGCTGTTTTTT.

This clonotype was counted a few times. The rearrangement uses TRBV7-9 and TRBJ2-2; 11 nucleotides align to TRBD2. Germline V gives CDR1 SEHNR, CDR2 FQNEAQ (reference sequence). V shed 4 bases, J shed 7 bases, and the junction held 8 bases outside the gene matches. This CDR3 region has 16 residues. CDR3: CASSSLAGEIGGELFF. The CDR3 coding sequence is TGTGCCAGCAGCTCACTAGCGGGAGAGATCGGCGGGGAGCTGTTTTTT.

This clonotype was detected a few times. The rearrangement uses TRBV7-9 and TRBJ1-1; D is possibly TRBD1 (5 bases). The V end lost 2 bases, the J end lost 4 bases, and 14 bases lay between the germline ends. Germline V gene data show CDR1 as SEHNR and CDR2 as FQNEAQ (reference sequence). The CDR3 spans 15 residues. The CDR3 region is CASSLITDRGTEAFF. CDR3 coding DNA: TGTGCCAGCAGCTTAATCACCGACAGAGGCACTGAAGCTTTCTTT.

The chain uses TRBV5-1 and TRBJ1-2; TRBD1 is a possible D gene (5 bases). From germline, CDR1 is SGHRS and CDR2 YFSETQ. Trimming removed 1 base at V and 0 bases at J, with 10 bases between. The CDR3 consists of 15 residues. The chain's CDR3 is CASSLSAGTNYGYTF. The CDR3 DNA reads as TGCGCCAGCAGCTTGTCGGCAGGGACTAACTATGGCTACACCTTC. Full variable domain (missing parts from reference TRBV5-1 and TRBJ1-2): KAGVTQTPRYLIKTRGQQVTLSCSPISGHRSVSWYQQTPGQGLQFLFEYFSETQRNKGNFPGRFSGRQFSNSRSEMNVSTLELGDSALYLCASSLSAGTNYGYTFGSGTRLTVV.

This clonotype was counted many times. The V gene is TRBV20-1, the J gene TRBJ2-5; no clear D. The V end lost 4 bases, the J end lost 1 base, and 16 bases lay between the germline ends. The V gene's germline CDR1 is DFQATT and CDR2 SNEGSKA (reference sequence). CDR3 length: 15 residues. CDR3: CSAKSVAQFQETQYF. Written as DNA, the CDR3 is TGCAGTGCTAAATCCGTGGCACAGTTCCAAGAGACCCAGTACTTC.

V gene TRBV28 combines with J gene TRBJ1-1, with TRBD1 matching over 7 bases. Germline V gives CDR1 MDHEN, CDR2 SYDVKM. There are 15 residues in the CDR3. After removal of 6 bases from V and 1 base from J, the junction contained 8 bases not matched to a gene. CDR3 region: CASSQGVVGNTEAFF. The CDR3 DNA follows: TGTGCCAGCAGCCAGGGGGTAGTGGGGAACACTGAAGCTTTCTTT.

CDR3 DNA: TGCGCCAGCAGCCATAATTTTATTGAATCTTACAATGAGCAGTTCTTC. The encoded protein is CASSHNFIESYNEQFF. The genes are TRBV4-1 and TRBJ2-1; unclear D gene. Trimming took off 3 bases at V and 4 bases at J, with 16 bases between the two ends. The CDR3 is made up of 16 amino acids. In germline, CDR1 is MGHRA, CDR2 YSYEKL.

The CDR3 region is CASGPGQGWGNTEAFF. The DNA of the CDR3 is TGTGCCAGCGGTCCGGGACAGGGTTGGGGGAACACTGAAGCTTTCTTT. The gene calls are TRBV7-9 and TRBJ1-1; the match to TRBD1 covers 9 bases. CDR3 length equals 16 residues. Germline-derived CDR1 and CDR2 are SEHNR and FQNEAQ (reference sequence). Trimming cost V 8 bases and J 1 base; bases outside gene matches: 11. Full variable domain (rest looked up from reference TRBV7-9 and TRBJ1-1): DTGVSQNPRHKITKRGQNVTFRCDPISEHNRLYWYRQTLGQGPEFLTYFQNEAQLEKSRLLSDRFSAERPKGSFSTLEIQRTEQGDSAMYLCASGPGQGWGNTEAFFGQGTRLTVV.

This clonotype has a handful of counts. In DNA form, the CDR3 reads TGCGCCAGCAGCCAAGGGGTGGGGCCTAGCTCTGGGGCCAACGTCCTGACTTTC. It is translated as CASSQGVGPSSGANVLTF. V is TRBV4-1 and J is TRBJ2-6, with D perhaps matching TRBD1 (5 bases). The CDR3 loop spans 18 amino acids. Germline V gives CDR1 MGHRA, CDR2 YSYEKL. Trimming took off 1 base at V and 0 bases at J, with 13 bases between the two ends.